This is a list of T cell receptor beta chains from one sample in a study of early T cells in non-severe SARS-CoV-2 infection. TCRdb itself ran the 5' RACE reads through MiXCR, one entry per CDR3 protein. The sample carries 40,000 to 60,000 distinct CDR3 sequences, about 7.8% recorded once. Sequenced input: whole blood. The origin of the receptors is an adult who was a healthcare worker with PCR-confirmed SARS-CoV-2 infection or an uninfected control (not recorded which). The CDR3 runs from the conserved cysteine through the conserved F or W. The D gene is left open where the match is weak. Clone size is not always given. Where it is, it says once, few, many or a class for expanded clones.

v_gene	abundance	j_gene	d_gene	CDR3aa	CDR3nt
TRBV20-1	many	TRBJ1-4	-	CSASRQGSEKLFF	TGCAGTGCTAGCAGGCAGGGGAGTGAAAAACTGTTTTTT
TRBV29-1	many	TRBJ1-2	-	CSVMGGNYGYTF	TGCAGCGTCATGGGGGGCAACTATGGCTACACCTTC
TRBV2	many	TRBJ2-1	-	CASSAFGASGEQFF	TGTGCCAGCAGTGCTTTTGGGGCGTCGGGTGAGCAGTTCTTC
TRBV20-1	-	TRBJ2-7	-	CSAVRHEQYF	TGCAGTGCTGTAAGACACGAGCAGTACTTC
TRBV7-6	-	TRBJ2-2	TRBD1	CASSHRTGTGELFF	TGTGCCAGCAGCCACCGGACAGGGACGGGGGAGCTGTTTTTT
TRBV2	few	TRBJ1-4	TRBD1	CASSGPRDRGEKLFF	TGTGCCAGCAGTGGTCCACGGGACAGGGGCGAAAAACTGTTTTTT
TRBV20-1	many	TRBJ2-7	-	CSARDSEWTGTSNYEQYF	TGCAGTGCTAGAGATTCCGAATGGACCGGGACAAGTAACTACGAGCAGTACTTC
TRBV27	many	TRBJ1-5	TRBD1	CASSTGVVQPQHF	TGTGCCAGCAGTACAGGGGTAGTTCAGCCCCAGCATTTT
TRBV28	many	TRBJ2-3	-	CASSLGGVTDTQYF	TGTGCCAGCAGTTTAGGCGGGGTCACAGATACGCAGTATTTT
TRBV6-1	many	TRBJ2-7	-	CASSDRTYEQYF	TGTGCCAGCAGTGATAGAACCTACGAGCAGTACTTC
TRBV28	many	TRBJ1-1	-	CASSLWIENTEAFF	TGTGCCAGCAGTTTATGGATAGAGAACACTGAAGCTTTCTTT
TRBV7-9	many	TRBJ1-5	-	CASSLHGHPQHF	TGTGCCAGCAGCTTACACGGACACCCCCAGCATTTT
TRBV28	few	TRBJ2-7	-	CASSLSPGDEQYF	TGTGCCAGCAGTTTATCCCCGGGTGATGAGCAGTACTTC
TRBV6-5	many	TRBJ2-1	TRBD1	CASSPDRAYNEQFF	TGTGCCAGCAGTCCAGACAGGGCCTACAATGAGCAGTTCTTC
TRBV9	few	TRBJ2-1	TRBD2	CASSVATMTSGGASSYNEQFF	TGTGCCAGCAGCGTAGCTACTATGACTAGCGGGGGTGCGAGCTCCTACAATGAGCAGTTCTTC
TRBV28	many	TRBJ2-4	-	CASSLRSRLAKNIQYF	TGTGCCAGCAGTTTGAGGAGTCGGCTAGCCAAAAACATTCAGTACTTC
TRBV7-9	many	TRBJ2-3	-	CASSLVTASTDTQYF	TGTGCCAGCAGCTTAGTTACAGCGAGCACAGATACGCAGTATTTT
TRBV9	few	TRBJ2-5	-	CASSARTGNGIQETQYF	TGTGCCAGCAGCGCCCGAACAGGGAACGGGATTCAAGAGACCCAGTACTTC
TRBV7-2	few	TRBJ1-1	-	CASSLEGRGTEAFF	TGTGCCAGCAGCTTAGAGGGCCGGGGAACTGAAGCTTTCTTT
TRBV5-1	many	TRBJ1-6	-	CASSPDSSYNSPLHF	TGCGCCAGCAGTCCCGACAGCTCCTATAATTCACCCCTCCACTTT
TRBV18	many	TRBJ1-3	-	CASSPVVRQGSSGNTIYF	TGTGCCAGCTCACCAGTAGTACGTCAGGGGAGCTCTGGAAACACCATATATTTT
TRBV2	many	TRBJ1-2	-	CASSEVAWRASDNYGYTF	TGTGCCAGCAGTGAAGTGGCGTGGCGAGCTTCAGATAACTATGGCTACACCTTC
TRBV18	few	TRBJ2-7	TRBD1	CASSPPGQSTYEQYF	TGTGCCAGCTCACCACCGGGACAGAGTACCTACGAGCAGTACTTC
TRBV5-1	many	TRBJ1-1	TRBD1	CASSPRTGLNTEAFF	TGCGCCAGCAGCCCGAGGACAGGCCTGAACACTGAAGCTTTCTTT
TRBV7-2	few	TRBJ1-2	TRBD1	CASSFGQGARGYTF	TGTGCCAGCAGCTTCGGACAGGGGGCGAGAGGCTACACCTTC
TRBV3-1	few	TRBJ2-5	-	CASSHQETQYF	TGTGCCAGCAGTCACCAAGAGACCCAGTACTTC
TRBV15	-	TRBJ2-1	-	CATSRHNARSGEQFF	TGTGCCACCAGCAGACATAATGCCAGAAGTGGTGAGCAGTTCTTC
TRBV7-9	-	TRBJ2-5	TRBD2	CASSLVLAGGQETQYF	TGTGCCAGCAGCTTAGTACTAGCGGGGGGTCAAGAGACCCAGTACTTC
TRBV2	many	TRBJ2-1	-	CASSERLPLSYNEQFF	TGTGCCAGCAGTGAGCGGTTGCCCCTTTCCTACAATGAGCAGTTCTTC
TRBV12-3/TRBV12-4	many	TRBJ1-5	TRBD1	CASRGTGGLNQPQHF	TGTGCCAGCAGGGGTACAGGGGGCCTCAACCAGCCCCAGCATTTT
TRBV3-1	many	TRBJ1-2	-	CASSRTGRTRSNYGYTF	TGTGCCAGCAGCCGAACGGGACGGACAAGGAGTAACTATGGCTACACCTTC
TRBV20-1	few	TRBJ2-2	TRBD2	CSASSLAGGPAGELFF	TGCAGTGCTAGTTCCCTAGCGGGGGGGCCCGCCGGGGAGCTGTTTTTT
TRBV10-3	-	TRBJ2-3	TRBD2	CAIRGLGSTDTQYF	TGTGCCATCAGGGGACTAGGGAGCACAGATACGCAGTATTTT
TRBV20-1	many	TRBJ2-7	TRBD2	CSARDALAGKHEQYF	TGCAGTGCTAGAGATGCCCTAGCGGGGAAACACGAGCAGTACTTC
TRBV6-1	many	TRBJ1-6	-	CASRTGPYNSPLHF	TGTGCCAGCAGGACCGGGCCCTATAATTCACCCCTCCACTTT
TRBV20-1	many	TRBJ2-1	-	CSAREGQRDNEQFF	TGCAGTGCTAGAGAGGGACAGCGGGACAATGAGCAGTTCTTC
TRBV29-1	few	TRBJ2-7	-	CSVEWDGSSYEQYF	TGCAGCGTTGAATGGGACGGGTCCTCCTACGAGCAGTACTTC
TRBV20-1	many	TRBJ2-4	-	CSARDPGAKNIQYF	TGCAGTGCTAGAGATCCTGGGGCCAAAAACATTCAGTACTTC
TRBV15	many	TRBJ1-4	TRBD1	CATSRALTGTNEKLFF	TGTGCCACCAGCAGAGCCTTGACAGGGACTAATGAAAAACTGTTTTTT
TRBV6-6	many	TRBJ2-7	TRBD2	CASSYSTGGGTYEQYF	TGTGCCAGCAGTTACTCGACTGGCGGGGGTACCTACGAGCAGTACTTC
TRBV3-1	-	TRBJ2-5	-	CASSYTPGPRNF	TGTGCCAGCAGCTATACTCCGGGCCCCAGGAACTTC
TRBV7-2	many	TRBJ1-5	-	CASSLARTEDQPQHF	TGTGCCAGCAGCTTAGCCAGGACAGAAGATCAGCCCCAGCATTTT
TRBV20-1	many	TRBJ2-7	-	CSASPGYRSYEQYF	TGCAGTGCTAGTCCGGGCTACCGCTCCTACGAGCAGTACTTC
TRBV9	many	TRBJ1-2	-	CASSVQGTSYGYTF	TGTGCCAGCAGCGTACAGGGCACTTCGTATGGCTACACCTTC
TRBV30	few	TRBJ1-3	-	CAWSKDSGNTIYF	TGTGCCTGGAGTAAGGACTCTGGAAACACCATATATTTT
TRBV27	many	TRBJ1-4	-	CASSSRQANEKLFF	TGTGCCAGCAGTTCCAGACAGGCGAATGAAAAACTGTTTTTT
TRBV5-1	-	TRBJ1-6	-	CASSPGAGESPLHF	TGCGCCAGCAGCCCGGGGGCGGGAGAATCACCCCTCCACTTT